These 26 T cell receptor beta chains originate from one sample sequenced in a study of tumor-infiltrating lymphocytes in primary liver carcinoma. Unsorted whole blood supplied the blood RNA, and germline DNA was isolated too. A primer in the constant region served to generate TCR beta cDNA from roughly 520 ng of total RNA. Each TCR beta library was derived from three nested multiplex PCR rounds that employed slightly modified ARM-PCR. Investigators reported that the first two PCR rounds, at about 9 cycles each, used TRBV1-TRBV30 forward primers with a C-beta reverse primer. TCRdb ran MiXCR on the multiplex PCR reads and lists one entry per CDR3 protein. The sample yields 330,000 or so distinct CDR3 sequences, 65% seen once. The sample taken for sequencing was peripheral blood. The receptors were gathered from a man aged 35-49 years with primary liver carcinoma and hepatitis B virus infection.

The rearrangement links TRBV7-8 to TRBJ2-7, with 9 bases lining up with TRBD2. The CDR3 contains 15 residues. Germline values: CDR1 SGHVS, CDR2 FQNEAQ. With V trimmed by 5 bases and J by 7 bases, 12 bases remained unmatched. CDR3 in amino acids: CASSPQRVAGVEQYF. Written as DNA, the CDR3 is TGTGCCAGCAGCCCGCAGCGGGTAGCGGGAGTTGAGCAGTACTTC.

With regard to this clonotype: Given a much more abundant clone one base away, this may be a read error. The chain combines TRBV10-3 with TRBJ2-5; weak D call: TRBD1 (7 bases). The germline V gene has CDR1 ENHRY and CDR2 SYGVKD. CDR3 length: 15 amino acids. The CDR3 nucleotides read TGTGCCATCAGTGGCCAGGGGGGAATATTAGAGAGCCAGTACTTC. It encodes CAISGQGGILESQYF.

Concerning this clonotype itself: No conserved phenylalanine or tryptophan is present at the end of the CDR3, so a read error is the likely explanation. V gene TRBV11-2 combines with J gene TRBJ2-7; D might be TRBD1 (6 bases). Germline CDR1 reads SGHAT; CDR2 reads FQNNGV. The CDR3 is 15 amino acids. The CDR3 sequence is CVSSLGSGQNYEQYL. In nucleotides, the CDR3 is TGTGTCAGCAGCTTAGGCTCAGGACAGAACTACGAGCAGTACCTC.

There are many counts of this clonotype. The rearrangement links TRBV29-1 to TRBJ1-1, with D perhaps TRBD1 (6 bases). V was cut by 2 bases and J by 1 base, with 14 bases left in between. CDR3 size: 15 residues. From germline, CDR1 is SQVTM and CDR2 ANQGSEA. CDR3 in DNA: TGCAGCGTTGAACTTGTTTTGGGACAGAACACTGAAGCTTTCTTT. Its protein product is CSVELVLGQNTEAFF.

V is TRBV28 and J is TRBJ2-7; tentatively, D is TRBD1 or TRBD2 (5 bases each). The CDR3 covers 14 residues. Germline V lookup: CDR1 MDHEN, CDR2 SYDVKM. Trimming removed 1 base at V and 3 bases at J, with 10 bases between. CDR3 sequence reads: CASSLLAGSYEQYF. DNA for the CDR3: TGTGCCAGCAGTTTATTGGCAGGGAGCTACGAGCAGTACTTC.

This clonotype has only one observation. This clone may be a read error of a much larger clone one base away. This chain links TRBV6-5 with TRBJ2-2; no reliable D call. Germline CDR1 and CDR2: MNHEY and SVGAGI. This CDR3 is 13 amino acids long. The germline V and J ends were trimmed by 5 bases and 8 bases, with 12 bases remaining between them. Here the CDR3 DNA reads TGTGCCAGCAGTCCAAGTGGGGAAGGGGAGCTGTTTTTT. This codes for CASSPSGEGELFF.

For this clonotype: A much larger clone differs by one base, so this may be a read error. The chain joins TRBV12-3 or TRBV12-4 to TRBJ2-2; no firm D call. The ends were cut back, 10 bases at V and 5 bases at J, with 11 bases in the middle. This CDR3 is built from 12 residues. The CDR3 protein is CATRHQTGELFF. The CDR3 DNA sequence: TGTGCCACGAGACACCAAACCGGGGAGCTGTTTTTT.

Notes on this clonotype: This could be a read error, since a much larger clone is one nucleotide away. The genes are TRBV6-2 or TRBV6-3 and TRBJ2-1; D is uncertain. The CDR3 runs 11 residues. The V gene's germline CDR1 is MNHEY and CDR2 SVGEGT. The CDR3 region is CASNQYNEQIF. The DNA for the CDR3 is TGTGCCAGCAACCAATACAATGAGCAGATCTTC.

This clonotype appeared once. This could be a read error, since a much larger clone is one nucleotide away. The J gene is TRBJ2-7, the V gene TRBV6-5; no clear D. V dropped 4 bases and J dropped 5 bases, with 6 bases sitting between them. Germline V gene sequence: CDR1 MNHEY, CDR2 SVGAGI. This CDR3 region has 11 residues. The CDR3 sequence is CASSFIDEQYF. As DNA, the CDR3 is TGTGCCAGCAGTTTTATTGACGAGCAGTACTTC.

V usage is TRBV12-3 or TRBV12-4 and J usage is TRBJ2-1, with 11 bases fitting TRBD2. The J segment lost 8 bases and the V segment lost 2 bases, leaving 5 bases of the junction unmatched. This CDR3 is 15 amino acids long. CDR3 DNA: TGTGCCAGCAGTTTACGTAGCGGGAGGGGCGATGAGCAGTTCTTC. Protein: CASSLRSGRGDEQFF.

With respect to this clonotype: At one end the junction does not follow the germline gene, possibly because of a read error. This rearrangement joins TRBV11-2 to TRBJ2-1; TRBD1 aligns across 9 bases. The germline V gene encodes CDR1 SGHAT and CDR2 FQNNGV. The CDR3 consists of 15 residues. The CDR3 here is CASSPGQGPVSEQFF. The DNA of the CDR3 is TGTGCTAGCAGCCCTGGACAGGGGCCGGTCAGTGAGCAGTTCTTC.

In its sample, this clonotype was seen a few times. The V and J genes are TRBV28 and TRBJ2-7; 9 nucleotides align to TRBD1. The CDR3 sequence is 15 residues long. The V segment lost 6 bases and the J segment 3 bases; nucleotides outside the gene matches: 9. CDR1 and CDR2 from the germline V gene are MDHEN and SYDVKM. CDR3 coding DNA: TGTGCCAGCAGCGTACAGGGGGCGAGCTACTACGAGCAGTACTTC. Encoded protein: CASSVQGASYYEQYF.

This clonotype appeared once. Sequence at one end of the junction differs from germline and may be a read error. This chain joins TRBV6-2 or TRBV6-3 and TRBJ2-3, with 8 bases matching TRBD2. The CDR3 has 19 amino acids. CDR1 and CDR2 (germline): MNHEY, SVGEGT. The CDR3 region has the DNA TGTGCCAGCAGTTACTCCGGACTAGCAGGGACTATGAGCACAGATGCGCAGTATTTT. This codes for CASSYSGLAGTMSTDAQYF.

In the case of this clonotype: One junction end does not reproduce the germline sequence, and a read error may be involved. This chain uses TRBV11-2 with TRBJ1-2, with 10 bases matching TRBD1. This CDR3 is built from 14 residues. Germline assignment: CDR1 SGHAT and CDR2 FQNNGV. CDR3 coding DNA: TGTGTCAGCAACTCTCGACAGGGGGCAGGTGGCTACACCTTC. Its protein product is CVSNSRQGAGGYTF.

CDR3 protein: CVSSLDGVNKQYF. The DNA of the CDR3 is TGTGTCAGTAGCTTAGATGGAGTCAACAAGCAGTACTTC. V gene TRBV11-1 combines with J gene TRBJ2-7; D unclear. This CDR3 is built from 13 residues. Germline assignment: CDR1 SGHAT and CDR2 FQDESV (reference sequence).

This clonotype was detected ten times or more. The V and J genes are TRBV11-2 and TRBJ2-4; 16 bases line up with TRBD2. V dropped 5 bases and J dropped 9; count of bases not matched to a gene: 13. The CDR3 is 18 amino acids. Germline V gene data show CDR1 as SGHAT and CDR2 as FQNNGV. The DNA for the CDR3 is TGTGCCAGCAGCACGGGACTAGCGGGAGGGCCCGGCGCAATCATTCAGTACTTC. Protein sequence: CASSTGLAGGPGAIIQYF.

This clonotype was detected ten times or more. A much larger clone differs by one base, so this may be a read error. V is TRBV11-2 and J is TRBJ1-1; a weak D match, TRBD1 (6 bases). CDR1 and CDR2 (germline): SGHAT, FQNNGV. This CDR3 is 14 amino acids long. CDR3 nucleotide sequence: TGTGCCAACAGCTTATCCGGGGGCAACACTGAAGCTTTCTTT. As protein: CANSLSGGNTEAFF.

To note about this clonotype: Since no conserved phenylalanine or tryptophan closes the CDR3, a read error is the likely cause. The J gene is TRBJ2-1, the V gene TRBV13, with 13 bases aligning to TRBD2. The CDR3 contains 15 residues. With V trimmed by 5 bases and J by 9 bases, 7 bases remained unmatched. The germline V gene has CDR1 PRHDT and CDR2 FYEKMQ (reference sequence). The CDR3 here is CASSPGLAGEGEQFL. The CDR3 region has the DNA TGTGCCAGCAGCCCAGGACTAGCGGGAGAGGGTGAGCAGTTCTTA.

As to this clonotype: The junction departs from the called germline gene at one end, perhaps through a read error. This rearrangement joins TRBV19 to TRBJ2-3, with D maybe TRBD1 (5 bases). The CDR3 consists of 14 residues. Germline V gives CDR1 LNHDA, CDR2 SQIVND (reference sequence). In nucleotides, the CDR3 is TGTGCCAATAGTATTCAGGGTACGGCAGATACGCAGTATTTT. Translation: CANSIQGTADTQYF.

The chain employs TRBV21-1 and TRBJ2-4. TRBV21-1 is a pseudogene segment. The length of the CDR3 is 15 residues. The CDR3 DNA reads TGTGCCAGCAGCAAAGATAGAAAGGGCAAAAACATTCAGTACTTC. Translating gives CASSKDRKGKNIQYF.

Points on this clonotype: A read error is possible here, since a much larger clone lies one base away. This sequence joins TRBV30 and TRBJ2-2, with D perhaps matching TRBD1 or TRBD2 (5 bases each). Germline V gene sequence: CDR1 GTSNPN, CDR2 SVGIG (reference sequence). The CDR3 sequence is 14 residues long. The CDR3 DNA reads TGTGCCTGGTGGGACGGGTTGAACATCGGGGAGCTGTTTTTT. This encodes CAWWDGLNIGELFF. Complete variable domain (other parts from reference TRBV30 and TRBJ2-2): SQTIHQWPATLVQPVGSPLSLECTVEGTSNPNLYWYRQAAGRGLQLLFYSVGIGQISSEVPQNLSASRPQDRQFILSSKKLLLSDSGFYLCAWWDGLNIGELFFGEGSRLTVL.

For the CDR3, the DNA is TGTGCCAGCAGCTTTGCAGGGGACAAAAACATTCAGTACTTC. The encoded protein is CASSFAGDKNIQYF. This rearrangement joins TRBV11-2 to TRBJ2-4; perhaps TRBD1 as D (6 bases). This CDR3 has 14 residues. The germline V and J ends were trimmed by 3 bases and 3 bases, with 9 bases remaining between them. Looked up from germline, CDR1 is SGHAT and CDR2 is FQNNGV.

With respect to this clonotype: The CDR3 end shows no conserved phenylalanine or tryptophan, and so a read error is likely. This chain joins TRBV11-2 and TRBJ2-7; 11 nucleotides match TRBD2. Germline loops: CDR1 SGHAT, CDR2 FQNNGV. The CDR3 consists of 15 residues. Trimming at V came to 5 bases and at J to 7 bases, leaving 10 bases not matched to a gene. DNA for the CDR3: TGTGCCAGCAGCCCCGGACTAGCGGGCGCCTTGGAGCAGTACTTG. This encodes CASSPGLAGALEQYL.

In its sample, this clonotype ranks as medium-sized. The CDR3 DNA reads as TGCAGCGTTGATTGGGACAGGGATGAGCAGTTCTTC. This translates into CSVDWDRDEQFF. V gene TRBV29-1 combines with J gene TRBJ2-1, with 9 bases identical to TRBD1. The CDR3 is 12 amino acids. The trim removed 3 bases at V and 8 bases at J, leaving 2 bases unmatched. Per germline, CDR1 SQVTM and CDR2 ANQGSEA.

Notes on this clonotype: At one boundary the junction diverges from the germline segment, which might be a read error. The chain couples TRBV12-3 or TRBV12-4 to TRBJ2-7; TRBD2 agrees at 9 bases. The CDR3 loop spans 14 amino acids. CDR3 nucleotides: TGTGTCAGCAGTTTAGCGGGGGCGTCCAACGAGCGGTACTTC. As protein: CVSSLAGASNERYF.

Worth noting for this clonotype: Lacking the conserved final phenylalanine or tryptophan, this CDR3 likely reflects a read error. CDR3 loop: CASSFLGTTSGRVTQYL. Written as DNA, the CDR3 is TGTGCCAGCAGCTTCCTCGGAACTACTAGCGGGAGAGTTACGCAGTATCTT. The J gene is TRBJ2-3, the V gene TRBV11-2, with 11 positions matching TRBD2. CDR3 size: 17 residues. J lost 8 bases, V lost 3 bases, and 13 bases had no gene match. Germline CDR1 SGHAT, CDR2 FQNNGV.